A selection of T cell receptor beta chains follows, all from one sample in a study of CD8 T cells in ankylosing spondylitis. Each CDR3 protein is one row after TCRdb ran MiXCR on the 5' RACE reads. The table records 200,000 to 250,000 distinct CDR3 sequences, 30% to 40% of them present only once. Sequences were obtained from blood, either unsorted or a sorted T cell fraction (not recorded which). The receptors stem from a male donor with ankylosing spondylitis or in good health (not recorded which). Each CDR3 is given with its conserved first and last residue. Fields, in order: J gene, V gene, D gene, clone size, CDR3 protein, CDR3 DNA. A D gene is named only where the DNA matches it firmly. Rows may omit the clone size; those that give it use once, few, many or a size class.

>TRBJ2-7|TRBV3-1|-|-
CASSQDVGQYF
TGTGCCAGCAGCCAAGATGTAGGGCAGTACTTC
>TRBJ2-3|TRBV20-1|-|-
CSTPVEYRTDTQYF
TGCAGTACTCCGGTTGAATACCGCACAGATACGCAGTATTTT
>TRBJ1-3|TRBV10-3|TRBD1|-
CAISGVYRGSSGNTIYF
TGTGCCATCAGTGGGGTCTACAGGGGATCCTCTGGAAACACCATATATTTT
>TRBJ2-1|TRBV29-1|-|few
CSHVAQAITSEQFF
TGCAGCCACGTTGCCCAGGCCATAACGAGTGAGCAGTTCTTC
>TRBJ2-7|TRBV10-3|TRBD2|few
CAISEERAGAGQYF
TGTGCCATCAGTGAGGAGCGAGCGGGGGCTGGGCAGTACTTC
>TRBJ2-3|TRBV4-2|-|-
CASSQGTVDTQYF
TGTGCCAGCAGCCAAGGGACCGTAGATACGCAGTATTTT
>TRBJ2-4|TRBV9|-|-
CASSATRGAVAKNIQYF
TGTGCCAGCAGCGCAACTAGAGGGGCGGTAGCCAAAAACATTCAGTACTTC
>TRBJ2-3|TRBV29-1|TRBD2|-
CSVGGGLSTDTQYF
TGCAGCGTCGGGGGAGGGCTTAGCACAGATACGCAGTATTTT
>TRBJ1-6|TRBV7-6|-|-
CASSLVEAANSPLHF
TGTGCCAGCAGCTTAGTAGAAGCCGCTAATTCACCCCTCCACTTT
>TRBJ2-1|TRBV6-6|-|few
CASSALQANEQFF
TGTGCCAGCAGTGCCCTGCAGGCCAATGAGCAGTTCTTC
>TRBJ2-1|TRBV20-1|TRBD2|-
CSAPTSGVSFEQFF
TGCAGTGCGCCGACTAGCGGGGTTTCGTTTGAGCAGTTCTTC
>TRBJ1-1|TRBV12-3/TRBV12-4|TRBD1|-
CASSYPRTGAVTEAFF
TGTGCCAGCAGTTACCCTCGGACAGGGGCGGTGACTGAAGCTTTCTTT
>TRBJ2-3|TRBV24-1|TRBD1|few
CATGRQGLDTQYF
TGTGCCACGGGTAGACAGGGGCTAGATACGCAGTATTTT
>TRBJ1-2|TRBV20-1|-|-
CSAPILNGYTF
TGCAGTGCTCCCATACTGAATGGCTACACCTTC
>TRBJ2-1|TRBV5-1|-|-
CASSTTGRNEQFF
TGCGCCAGCAGCACCACAGGGAGGAATGAGCAGTTCTTC
>TRBJ2-5|TRBV15|TRBD2|few
CATSRARGGGKPETQYF
TGTGCCACCAGCAGAGCCCGAGGCGGGGGAAAGCCAGAGACCCAGTACTTC
>TRBJ1-2|TRBV6-1|TRBD1|-
CASSSFRDRGAGYTF
TGTGCCAGCAGCTCCTTCCGGGACAGGGGCGCGGGCTACACCTTC
>TRBJ2-3|TRBV6-5|-|many
CASSGDTQYF
TGTGCCAGCAGTGGAGATACGCAGTATTTT
>TRBJ1-2|TRBV7-9|-|-
CASSLAGTEANYGYTF
TGTGCCAGCAGCTTAGCGGGGACCGAAGCTAACTATGGCTACACCTTC
>TRBJ2-3|TRBV6-1|TRBD1|many
CASRRGSGTGDTDTQYF
TGTGCCAGCAGACGCGGATCCGGGACAGGGGACACAGATACGCAGTATTTT
>TRBJ2-3|TRBV7-2|-|-
CASSIGYRGTQYF
TGTGCCAGCAGCATAGGCTACCGGGGGACGCAGTATTTT
>TRBJ2-1|TRBV18|TRBD2|-
CASSGGTSVNEQFF
TGTGCCAGCTCCGGAGGGACTAGCGTGAATGAGCAGTTCTTC
>TRBJ2-5|TRBV29-1|TRBD1|-
CSVEGDRYTQETQYF
TGCAGCGTTGAAGGGGACAGGTATACACAAGAGACCCAGTACTTC
>TRBJ2-1|TRBV12-3/TRBV12-4|TRBD2|few
CASRELGGSSYNEQFF
TGTGCCAGCAGGGAACTAGGCGGGAGCTCCTACAATGAGCAGTTCTTC
>TRBJ2-1|TRBV10-2|TRBD2|few
CASTMDGGKGNEQFF
TGCGCCAGCACCATGGACGGGGGGAAGGGCAATGAGCAGTTCTTC
>TRBJ2-3|TRBV12-3/TRBV12-4|TRBD2|-
CASSGRLAPSDTQYF
TGTGCCAGCAGTGGTCGACTAGCCCCTTCAGATACGCAGTATTTT
>TRBJ2-5|TRBV5-1|-|few
CASSRGPDAPQETQYF
TGCGCCAGCAGCCGAGGTCCGGACGCTCCTCAAGAGACCCAGTACTTC
>TRBJ2-1|TRBV5-1|-|-
CASSYTGSSYNEQFF
TGCGCCAGCAGCTACACAGGGAGCTCCTACAATGAGCAGTTCTTC
>TRBJ2-5|TRBV5-1|-|-
CASSFTITGETQYF
TGCGCCAGCAGCTTTACCATTACGGGGGAGACCCAGTACTTC
>TRBJ2-5|TRBV28|-|-
CASSETGKETQYF
TGTGCCAGCAGCGAAACAGGGAAAGAGACCCAGTACTTC
>TRBJ2-2|TRBV3-1|-|-
CASSHLGTGELFF
TGTGCCAGCAGCCATCTAGGAACCGGGGAGCTGTTTTTT
>TRBJ1-2|TRBV29-1|TRBD1|-
CSVVPGQGKYGYTF
TGCAGCGTTGTCCCAGGACAGGGAAAATATGGCTACACCTTC
>TRBJ1-2|TRBV20-1|-|-
CSARDFNYGYTF
TGCAGTGCTCGGGACTTTAACTATGGCTACACCTTC
>TRBJ2-1|TRBV10-3|TRBD2|-
CAISEPAGASGSYNEQFF
TGTGCCATCAGCGAACCCGCCGGGGCTAGCGGTTCGTACAATGAGCAGTTCTTC
>TRBJ2-1|TRBV12-3/TRBV12-4|TRBD2|few
CASSSTSSGGVNEQFF
TGTGCCAGCAGTTCCACGTCTAGCGGGGGTGTCAATGAGCAGTTCTTC
>TRBJ2-7|TRBV20-1|TRBD2|-
CSASGTSGDDYEQYF
TGCAGTGCCTCTGGGACTAGCGGGGATGACTACGAGCAGTACTTC
>TRBJ1-5|TRBV5-6|TRBD1|-
CASSVRDRGMQPQHF
TGTGCCAGCAGCGTCCGGGACAGGGGGATGCAGCCCCAGCATTTT
>TRBJ2-5|TRBV29-1|-|-
CSFGTGWVRETQYF
TGCAGCTTTGGGACGGGGTGGGTCCGAGAGACCCAGTACTTC
>TRBJ2-5|TRBV7-6|-|-
CASSLLGGVETQYF
TGTGCCAGCAGCTTACTCGGCGGTGTGGAGACCCAGTACTTC
>TRBJ1-1|TRBV10-3|-|-
CAISGERAEAFF
TGTGCCATCAGTGGGGAGAGGGCTGAAGCTTTCTTT
>TRBJ2-7|TRBV20-1|TRBD1|many
CSARDRGYEQYF
TGCAGTGCTCGGGACAGGGGCTACGAGCAGTACTTC
>TRBJ1-2|TRBV5-1|-|few
CASSLRGPTYGYTF
TGCGCCAGCAGCTTGAGGGGACCGACCTATGGCTACACCTTC
>TRBJ2-7|TRBV29-1|TRBD1|-
CSVGGGTGSYEQYF
TGCAGCGTTGGAGGCGGGACAGGGTCCTACGAGCAGTACTTC
>TRBJ2-7|TRBV27|-|-
CASSLFSWNEQYF
TGTGCCAGCAGTTTATTCTCTTGGAACGAGCAGTACTTC
>TRBJ2-3|TRBV12-3/TRBV12-4|-|-
CASSLPGRAKDTQYF
TGTGCCAGCAGTTTACCGGGACGCGCTAAGGATACGCAGTATTTT
>TRBJ2-5|TRBV24-1|-|-
CATSDHGETQYF
TGTGCCACCAGTGATCACGGGGAGACCCAGTACTTC
>TRBJ2-2|TRBV24-1|-|-
CATSDPVRPGELFF
TGTGCCACCAGTGATCCCGTCAGACCCGGGGAGCTGTTTTTT
>TRBJ1-2|TRBV29-1|-|-
CSVEGTDYYGYTF
TGCAGCGTTGAAGGGACAGATTACTATGGCTACACCTTC
>TRBJ2-7|TRBV20-1|-|few
CSARLAVSYEQYF
TGCAGTGCTAGGTTGGCGGTTTCCTACGAGCAGTACTTC
>TRBJ2-2|TRBV29-1|-|-
CSVDEGLNTGELFF
TGCAGCGTTGACGAAGGACTTAACACCGGGGAGCTGTTTTTT
>TRBJ2-3|TRBV20-1|-|many
CSASLVGGADTQYF
TGCAGTGCTAGCCTTGTAGGAGGGGCCGATACGCAGTATTTT
>TRBJ1-1|TRBV7-9|-|-
CASSLMTAARRSF
TGTGCCAGCAGCTTAATGACAGCCGCGCGGCGGTCCTTT
>TRBJ1-2|TRBV12-3/TRBV12-4|-|-
CASSLSGTGYTF
TGTGCCAGCAGTTTAAGTGGGACCGGCTACACCTTC
>TRBJ2-1|TRBV20-1|TRBD2|few
CSAKRGGGNEQFF
TGCAGTGCGAAGCGGGGGGGCGGCAATGAGCAGTTCTTC
>TRBJ1-1|TRBV5-8|-|few
CASSPLGPNTEAFF
TGTGCCAGCAGCCCCCTGGGGCCTAACACTGAAGCTTTCTTT
>TRBJ2-5|TRBV12-3/TRBV12-4|-|-
CASSLRQWETQYF
TGTGCCAGCAGTTTACGACAGTGGGAGACCCAGTACTTC
>TRBJ2-7|TRBV29-1|-|-
CSVEDPDSLNYEQYF
TGCAGCGTTGAAGATCCGGACAGTTTGAACTACGAGCAGTACTTC
>TRBJ2-7|TRBV5-1|-|few
CASSPDRGGSSYEQYF
TGCGCCAGCAGCCCGGATCGAGGGGGGAGCTCCTACGAGCAGTACTTC
>TRBJ2-3|TRBV29-1|TRBD1|-
CSVATGGTDTQYF
TGCAGCGTAGCGACAGGGGGCACAGATACGCAGTATTTT